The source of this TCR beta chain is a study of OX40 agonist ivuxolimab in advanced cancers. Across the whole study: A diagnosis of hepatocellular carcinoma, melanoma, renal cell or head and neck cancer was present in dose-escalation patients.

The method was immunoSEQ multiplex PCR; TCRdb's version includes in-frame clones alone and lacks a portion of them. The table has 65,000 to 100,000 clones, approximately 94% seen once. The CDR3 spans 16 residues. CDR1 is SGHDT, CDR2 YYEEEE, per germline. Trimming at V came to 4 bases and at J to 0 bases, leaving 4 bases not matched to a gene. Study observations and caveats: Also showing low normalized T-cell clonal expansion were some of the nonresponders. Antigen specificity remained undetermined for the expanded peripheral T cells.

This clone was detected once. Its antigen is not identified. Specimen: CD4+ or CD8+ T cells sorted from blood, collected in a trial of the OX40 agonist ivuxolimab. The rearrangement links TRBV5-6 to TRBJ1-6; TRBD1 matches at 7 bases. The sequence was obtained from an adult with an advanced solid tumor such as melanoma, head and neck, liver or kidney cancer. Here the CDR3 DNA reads TGTGCCAGCAGCGACGGGGACAGCTCCTATAATTCACCCCTCCACTTT. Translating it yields CASSDGDSSYNSPLHF.